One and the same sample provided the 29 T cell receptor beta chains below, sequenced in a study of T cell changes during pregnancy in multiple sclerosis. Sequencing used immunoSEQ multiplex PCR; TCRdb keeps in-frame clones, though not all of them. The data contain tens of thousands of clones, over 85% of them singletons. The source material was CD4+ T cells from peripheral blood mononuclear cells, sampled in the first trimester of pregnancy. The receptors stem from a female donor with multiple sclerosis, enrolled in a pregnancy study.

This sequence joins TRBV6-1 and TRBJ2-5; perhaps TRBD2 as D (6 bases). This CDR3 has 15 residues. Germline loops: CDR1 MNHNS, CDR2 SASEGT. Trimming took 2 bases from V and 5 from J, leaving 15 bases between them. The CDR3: CASSENRAGGETQYF. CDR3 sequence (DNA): TGTGCCAGCAGTGAAAATAGGGCTGGAGGGGAGACCCAGTACTTC.

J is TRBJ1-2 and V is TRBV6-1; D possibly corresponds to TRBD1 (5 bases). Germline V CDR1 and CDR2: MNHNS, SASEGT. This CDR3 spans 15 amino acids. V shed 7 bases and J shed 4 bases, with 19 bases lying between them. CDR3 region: CASTQSGTGSYGYTF. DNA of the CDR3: TGTGCCAGCACCCAAAGTGGAACAGGTTCCTATGGCTACACCTTC.

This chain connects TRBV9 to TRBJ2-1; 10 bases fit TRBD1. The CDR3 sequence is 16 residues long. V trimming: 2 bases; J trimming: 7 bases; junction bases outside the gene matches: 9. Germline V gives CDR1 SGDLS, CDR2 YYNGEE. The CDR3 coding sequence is TGTGCCAGCAGCGTCGCTGGACAGGGGGGTTTAAATGAGCAGTTCTTC. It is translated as CASSVAGQGGLNEQFF.

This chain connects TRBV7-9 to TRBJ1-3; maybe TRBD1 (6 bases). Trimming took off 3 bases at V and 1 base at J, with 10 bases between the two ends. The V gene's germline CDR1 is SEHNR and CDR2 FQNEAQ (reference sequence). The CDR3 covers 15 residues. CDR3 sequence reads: CASSFRGGSGNTIYF. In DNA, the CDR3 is TGTGCCAGCAGCTTCCGAGGGGGATCTGGAAACACCATATATTTT.

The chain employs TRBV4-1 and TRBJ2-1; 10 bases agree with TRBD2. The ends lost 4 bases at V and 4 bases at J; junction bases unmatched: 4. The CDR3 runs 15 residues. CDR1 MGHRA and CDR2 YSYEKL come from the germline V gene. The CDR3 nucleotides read TGCGCCAGCAGCCCCCCTAGCGGGGGTTACAATGAGCAGTTCTTC. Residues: CASSPPSGGYNEQFF.

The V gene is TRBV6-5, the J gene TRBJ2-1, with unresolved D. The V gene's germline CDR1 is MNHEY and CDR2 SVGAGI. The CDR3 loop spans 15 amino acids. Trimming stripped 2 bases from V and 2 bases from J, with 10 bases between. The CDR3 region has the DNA TGTGCCAGCAGTTACGCAGGTGTAGCCTACAATGAGCAGTTCTTC. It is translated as CASSYAGVAYNEQFF.

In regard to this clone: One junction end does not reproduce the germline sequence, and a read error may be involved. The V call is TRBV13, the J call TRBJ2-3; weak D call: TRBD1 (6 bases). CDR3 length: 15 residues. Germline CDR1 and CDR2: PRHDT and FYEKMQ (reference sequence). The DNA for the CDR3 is TGTGCCAGCACCTTAGATGGGGGCCGCGCAGATACGCAGTATTTT. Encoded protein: CASTLDGGRADTQYF. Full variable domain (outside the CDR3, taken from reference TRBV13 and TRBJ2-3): AAGVIQSPRHLIKEKRETATLKCYPIPRHDTVYWYQQGPGQDPQFLISFYEKMQSDKGSIPDRFSAQQFSDYHSELNMSSLELGDSALYFCASTLDGGRADTQYFGPGTRLTVL.

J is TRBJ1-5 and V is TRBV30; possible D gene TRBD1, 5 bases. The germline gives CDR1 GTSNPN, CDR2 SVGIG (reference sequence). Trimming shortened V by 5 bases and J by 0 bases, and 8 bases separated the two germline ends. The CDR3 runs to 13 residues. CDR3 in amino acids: CAWGAGSNQPQHF. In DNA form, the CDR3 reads TGTGCCTGGGGGGCCGGTAGCAATCAGCCCCAGCATTTT. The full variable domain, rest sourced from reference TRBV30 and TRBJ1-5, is SQTIHQWPATLVQPVGSPLSLECTVEGTSNPNLYWYRQAAGRGLQLLFYSVGIGQISSEVPQNLSASRPQDRQFILSSKKLLLSDSGFYLCAWGAGSNQPQHFGDGTRLSIL.

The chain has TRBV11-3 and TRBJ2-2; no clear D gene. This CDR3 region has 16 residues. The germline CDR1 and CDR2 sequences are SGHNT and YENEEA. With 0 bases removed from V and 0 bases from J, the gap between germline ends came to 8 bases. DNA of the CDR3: TGTGCCAGCAGCTTAGATTTCAGGACGAACACCGGGGAGCTGTTTTTT. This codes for CASSLDFRTNTGELFF. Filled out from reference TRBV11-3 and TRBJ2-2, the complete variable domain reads EAGVVQSPRYKIIEKKQPVAFWCNPISGHNTLYWYLQNLGQGPELLIRYENEEAVDDSQLPKDRFSAERLKGVDSTLKIQPAELGDSAVYLCASSLDFRTNTGELFFGEGSRLTVL.

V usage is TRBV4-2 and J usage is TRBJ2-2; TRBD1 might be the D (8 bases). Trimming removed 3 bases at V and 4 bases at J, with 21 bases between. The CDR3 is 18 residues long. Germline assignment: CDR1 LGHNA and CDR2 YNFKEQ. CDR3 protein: CASSHPTGGALGTGELFF. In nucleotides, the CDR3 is TGTGCCAGCAGCCATCCCACAGGGGGGGCGCTGGGCACCGGGGAGCTGTTTTTT.

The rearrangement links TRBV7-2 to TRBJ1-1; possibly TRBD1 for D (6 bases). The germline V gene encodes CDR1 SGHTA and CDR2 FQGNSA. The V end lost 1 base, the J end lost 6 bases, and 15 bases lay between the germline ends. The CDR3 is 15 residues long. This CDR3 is CASSLGGQFSAEAFF. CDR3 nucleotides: TGTGCCAGCAGCTTAGGAGGACAGTTCTCGGCTGAAGCTTTCTTT.

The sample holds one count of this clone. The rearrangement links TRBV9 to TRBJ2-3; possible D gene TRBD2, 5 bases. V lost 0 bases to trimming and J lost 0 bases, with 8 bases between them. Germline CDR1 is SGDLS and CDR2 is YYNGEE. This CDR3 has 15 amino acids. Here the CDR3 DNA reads TGTGCCAGCAGCGTAGTGGGCGGGAGCACAGATACGCAGTATTTT. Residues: CASSVVGGSTDTQYF.

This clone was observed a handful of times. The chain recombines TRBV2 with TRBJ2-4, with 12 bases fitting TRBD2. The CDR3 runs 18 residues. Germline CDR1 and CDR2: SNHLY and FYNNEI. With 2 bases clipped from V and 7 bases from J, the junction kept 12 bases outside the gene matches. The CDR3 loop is CASSEPRGLAGPRNIQYF. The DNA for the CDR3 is TGTGCCAGCAGTGAACCTAGGGGACTAGCGGGTCCGAGGAACATTCAGTACTTC. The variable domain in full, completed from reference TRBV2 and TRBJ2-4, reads EPEVTQTPSHQVTQMGQEVILRCVPISNHLYFYWYRQILGQKVEFLVSFYNNEISEKSEIFDDQFSVERPDGSNFTLKIRSTKLEDSAMYFCASSEPRGLAGPRNIQYFGAGTRLSVL.

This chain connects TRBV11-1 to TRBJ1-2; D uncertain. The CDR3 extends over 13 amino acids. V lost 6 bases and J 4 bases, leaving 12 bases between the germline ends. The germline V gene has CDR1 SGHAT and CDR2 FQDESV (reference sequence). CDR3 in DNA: TGTGCCAGCAGTTATCGGGATTTCTATGGCTACACCTTC. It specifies CASSYRDFYGYTF. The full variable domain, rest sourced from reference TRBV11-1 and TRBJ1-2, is EAEVAQSPRYKITEKSQAVAFWCDPISGHATLYWYRQILGQGPELLVQFQDESVVDDSQLPKDRFSAERLKGVDSTLKIQPAELGDSAMYLCASSYRDFYGYTFGSGTRLTVV.

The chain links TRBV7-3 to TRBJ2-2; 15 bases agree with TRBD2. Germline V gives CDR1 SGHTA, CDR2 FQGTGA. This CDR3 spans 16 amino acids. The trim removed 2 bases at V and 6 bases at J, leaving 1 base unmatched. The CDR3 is CASSLGLAGGPGELFF. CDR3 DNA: TGTGCCAGCAGCTTAGGACTAGCGGGGGGGCCCGGGGAGCTGTTTTTT.

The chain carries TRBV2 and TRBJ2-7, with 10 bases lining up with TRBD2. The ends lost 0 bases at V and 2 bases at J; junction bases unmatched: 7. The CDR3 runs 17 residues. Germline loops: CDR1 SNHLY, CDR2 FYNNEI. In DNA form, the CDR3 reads TGTGCCAGCAGTGAAGCGTCAACTAGCGGGGCGACCTACGAGCAGTACTTC. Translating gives CASSEASTSGATYEQYF. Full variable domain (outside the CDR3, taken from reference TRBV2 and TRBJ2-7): EPEVTQTPSHQVTQMGQEVILRCVPISNHLYFYWYRQILGQKVEFLVSFYNNEISEKSEIFDDQFSVERPDGSNFTLKIRSTKLEDSAMYFCASSEASTSGATYEQYFGPGTRLTVT.

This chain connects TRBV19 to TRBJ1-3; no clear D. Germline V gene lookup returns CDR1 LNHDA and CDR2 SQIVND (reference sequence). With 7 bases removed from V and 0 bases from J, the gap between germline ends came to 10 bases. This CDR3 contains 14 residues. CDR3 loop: CASNNKYSGNTIYF. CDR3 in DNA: TGTGCCAGTAACAACAAATACTCTGGAAACACCATATATTTT.

The CDR3 DNA reads TGTGCCAGCAGTTCGCGACAGAATTCACCCCTCCACTTT. This codes for CASSSRQNSPLHF. The chain couples TRBV27 to TRBJ1-6, with D maybe TRBD1 (5 bases). The CDR3 is 13 amino acids. V was pared by 4 bases and J by 7 bases, with 8 bases between. From germline, CDR1 is MNHEY and CDR2 SMNVEV (reference sequence).

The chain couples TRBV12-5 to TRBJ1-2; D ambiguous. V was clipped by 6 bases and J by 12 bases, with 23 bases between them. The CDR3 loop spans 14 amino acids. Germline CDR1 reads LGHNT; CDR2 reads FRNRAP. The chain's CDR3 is CASGLPTPGLTHTF. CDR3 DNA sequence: TGTGCTAGTGGCCTCCCGACCCCAGGCCTCACCCACACCTTC.

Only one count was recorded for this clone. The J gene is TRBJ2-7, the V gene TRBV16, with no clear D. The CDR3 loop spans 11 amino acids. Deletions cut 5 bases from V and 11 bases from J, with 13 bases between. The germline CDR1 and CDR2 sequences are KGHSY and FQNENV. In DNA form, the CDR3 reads TGTGCCAGCAGCGAGCGACTCGTGGAGTACTTC. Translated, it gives CASSERLVEYF.

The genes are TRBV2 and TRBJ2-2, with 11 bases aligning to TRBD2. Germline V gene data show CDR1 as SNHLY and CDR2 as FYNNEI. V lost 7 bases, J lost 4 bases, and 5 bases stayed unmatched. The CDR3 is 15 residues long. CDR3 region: CASKNSGGATGELFF. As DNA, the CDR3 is TGTGCCAGCAAAAATAGCGGGGGGGCCACCGGGGAGCTGTTTTTT.

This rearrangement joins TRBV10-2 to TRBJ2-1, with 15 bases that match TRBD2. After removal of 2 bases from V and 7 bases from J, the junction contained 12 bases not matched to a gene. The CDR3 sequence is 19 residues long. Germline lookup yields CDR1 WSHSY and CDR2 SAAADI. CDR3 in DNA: TGCGCCAGCAGTGAGATGGGACTAGCGGGGGGTCCCCGTGGGAATGAGCAGTTCTTC. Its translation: CASSEMGLAGGPRGNEQFF.

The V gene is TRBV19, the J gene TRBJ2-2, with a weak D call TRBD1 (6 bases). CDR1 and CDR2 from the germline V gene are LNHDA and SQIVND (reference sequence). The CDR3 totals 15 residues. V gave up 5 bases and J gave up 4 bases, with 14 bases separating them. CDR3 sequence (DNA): TGTGCCAGTAGTGGGATACAGGGTGCCACCGGGGAGCTGTTTTTT. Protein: CASSGIQGATGELFF.

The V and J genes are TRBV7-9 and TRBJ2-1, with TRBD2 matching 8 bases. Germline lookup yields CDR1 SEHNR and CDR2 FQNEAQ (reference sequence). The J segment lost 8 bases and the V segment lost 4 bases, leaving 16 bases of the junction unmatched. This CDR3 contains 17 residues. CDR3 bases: TGTGCCAGCAGCTCCCGGGGGGGGCGGGGGGCTGGCGATGAGCAGTTCTTC. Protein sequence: CASSSRGGRGAGDEQFF.

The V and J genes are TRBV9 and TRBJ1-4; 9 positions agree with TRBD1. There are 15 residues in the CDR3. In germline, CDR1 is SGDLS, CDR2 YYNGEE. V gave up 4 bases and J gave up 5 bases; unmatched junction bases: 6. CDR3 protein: CASSTSGTGNEKLFF. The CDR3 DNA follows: TGTGCCAGCAGCACCTCCGGGACAGGGAATGAAAAACTGTTTTTT.

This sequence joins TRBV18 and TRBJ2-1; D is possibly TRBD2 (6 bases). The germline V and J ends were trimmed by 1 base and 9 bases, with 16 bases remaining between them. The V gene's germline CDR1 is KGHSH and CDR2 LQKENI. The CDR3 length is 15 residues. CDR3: CASSPLGSGRFEQFF. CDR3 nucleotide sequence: TGTGCCAGCTCACCACTAGGTAGCGGTCGCTTTGAGCAGTTCTTC.

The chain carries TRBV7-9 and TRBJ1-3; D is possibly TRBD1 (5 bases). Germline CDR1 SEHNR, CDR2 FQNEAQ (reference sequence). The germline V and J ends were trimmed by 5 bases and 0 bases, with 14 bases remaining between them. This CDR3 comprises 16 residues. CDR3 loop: CASSPAGGISGNTIYF. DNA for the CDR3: TGTGCCAGCAGCCCCGCCGGGGGGATCTCTGGAAACACCATATATTTT. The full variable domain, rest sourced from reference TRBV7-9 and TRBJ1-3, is DTGVSQNPRHKITKRGQNVTFRCDPISEHNRLYWYRQTLGQGPEFLTYFQNEAQLEKSRLLSDRFSAERPKGSFSTLEIQRTEQGDSAMYLCASSPAGGISGNTIYFGEGSWLTVV.

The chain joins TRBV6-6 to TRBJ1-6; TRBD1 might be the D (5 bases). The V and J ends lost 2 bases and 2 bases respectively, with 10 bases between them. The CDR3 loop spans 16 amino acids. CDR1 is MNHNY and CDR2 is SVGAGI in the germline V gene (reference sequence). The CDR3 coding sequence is TGTGCCAGCAGTTACGGGGGGGTAACCTATAATTCACCCCTCCACTTT. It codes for CASSYGGVTYNSPLHF.

The DNA for the CDR3 is TGTGCCAGCAGCGCGAGACAGGGGAGCACTGAAGCTTTCTTT. It translates to CASSARQGSTEAFF. This chain links TRBV9 with TRBJ1-1, with TRBD1 matching 8 bases. This CDR3 has 14 amino acids. CDR1 and CDR2 from the germline V gene are SGDLS and YYNGEE. J lost 4 bases, V lost 3 bases, and 5 bases had no gene match. The full variable domain, with the rest looked up from reference TRBV9 and TRBJ1-1, is DSGVTQTPKHLITATGQRVTLRCSPRSGDLSVYWYQQSLDQGLQFLIQYYNGEERAKGNILERFSAQQFPDLHSELNLSSLELGDSALYFCASSARQGSTEAFFGQGTRLTVV.